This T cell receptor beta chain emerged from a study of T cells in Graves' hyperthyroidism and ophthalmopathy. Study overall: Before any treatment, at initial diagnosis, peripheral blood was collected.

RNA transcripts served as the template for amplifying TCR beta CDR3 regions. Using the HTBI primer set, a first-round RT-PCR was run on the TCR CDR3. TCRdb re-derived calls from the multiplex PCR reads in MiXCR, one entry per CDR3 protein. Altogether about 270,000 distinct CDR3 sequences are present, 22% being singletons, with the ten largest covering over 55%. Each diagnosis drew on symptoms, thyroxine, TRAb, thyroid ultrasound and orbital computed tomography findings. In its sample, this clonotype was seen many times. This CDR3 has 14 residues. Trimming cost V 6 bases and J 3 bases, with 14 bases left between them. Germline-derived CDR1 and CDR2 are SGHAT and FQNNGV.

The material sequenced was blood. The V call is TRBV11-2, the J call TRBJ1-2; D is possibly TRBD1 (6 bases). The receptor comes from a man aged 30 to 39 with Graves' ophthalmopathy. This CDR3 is CASRPGGGHYGYTF. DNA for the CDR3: TGTGCCAGCAGACCTGGAGGGGGGCACTATGGCTACACCTTC.